These 18 T cell receptor beta chains were all obtained from the same sample, sequenced in a study of identical twins. TCRdb reanalysed the 5' RACE reads using MiXCR and keeps one entry per CDR3 protein. Among 200,000 to 250,000 distinct CDR3 sequences listed, approximately 7% were seen once. The data also belong to a second study, concerning yellow fever vaccine responses in identical twins.

The sample consisted of memory (CD45RO+) T cells sorted from blood. The receptor set was obtained from a woman aged 18-29 years in good health.

This clonotype was seen more than once but under ten times. J is TRBJ1-1 and V is TRBV28, with D perhaps matching TRBD1 (5 bases). The V end lost 5 bases, the J end lost 10 bases, and 14 bases lay between the germline ends. The CDR3 is 12 residues long. The germline V gene encodes CDR1 MDHEN and CDR2 SYDVKM. The CDR3 nucleotides read TGTGCCAGCAGTACAGGATCCCCCGGAGCTTTCTTT. Translating gives CASSTGSPGAFF.

This clonotype was detected ten times or more. The gene calls are TRBV24-1 and TRBJ2-3; possibly TRBD2 for D (6 bases). The CDR3 has 15 amino acids. The germline V gene has CDR1 KGHDR and CDR2 SFDVKD. V was shortened by 4 bases and J by 4 bases, with 14 bases between the two germline ends. The CDR3 DNA reads TGTGCCACCAGTGACCATTCGGAGGGCCCAGATACGCAGTATTTT. Residues: CATSDHSEGPDTQYF.

There are a few counts of this clonotype. This chain joins TRBV20-1 and TRBJ2-7, with D unclear. The ends were cut back, 3 bases at V and 2 bases at J, with 8 bases in the middle. Germline V gene lookup returns CDR1 DFQATT and CDR2 SNEGSKA (reference sequence). CDR3 length: 12 residues. The CDR3 DNA sequence: TGCAGTGCTAGTGACCCAACCTACGAGCAGTACGTC. This sequence encodes CSASDPTYEQYV.

The rearrangement uses TRBV7-6 and TRBJ2-5; 7 nucleotides line up with TRBD2. The CDR3 length is 17 residues. Per germline, CDR1 SGHVS and CDR2 FNYEAQ. Germline trimming cut 7 bases from V and 5 bases from J; bases unmatched to any gene: 19. CDR3 loop: CASTLGGGPSSVETQYF. The CDR3 region has the DNA TGTGCCAGCACCCTGGGGGGAGGGCCTTCATCAGTGGAGACCCAGTACTTC.

In its sample, this clonotype was seen many times. The rearrangement links TRBV5-1 to TRBJ2-5; TRBD1 matches at 9 bases. Looked up from germline, CDR1 is SGHRS and CDR2 is YFSETQ. The CDR3 consists of 18 residues. The J segment lost 3 bases and the V segment lost 0 bases, leaving 12 bases of the junction unmatched. CDR3 sequence (DNA): TGCGCCAGCAGCTTGGCGCCCCGCCCGGGACAGGGAAAAGAGACCCAGTACTTC. Amino acid sequence: CASSLAPRPGQGKETQYF.

The sample holds many counts of this clonotype. The rearrangement uses TRBV5-1 and TRBJ2-1, with TRBD2 identical over 8 bases. CDR1 and CDR2 (germline): SGHRS, YFSETQ. J gave up 4 bases and V 0 bases, and 6 bases lay outside the gene matches. The CDR3 spans 16 residues. The CDR3 nucleotides are TGCGCCAGCAGCTTGGGAGCGGGGGCCTATTACAATGAGCAGTTCTTC. Translation gives CASSLGAGAYYNEQFF.

The V and J genes are TRBV11-2 and TRBJ1-2; D gene uncertain. The CDR3 contains 14 residues. Trimming pared 5 bases from V and 5 bases from J, leaving 15 bases between. Per germline, CDR1 SGHAT and CDR2 FQNNGV. Here the CDR3 reads CASSGGNSGYGYTF. In nucleotides, the CDR3 is TGTGCCAGCAGCGGAGGGAATTCGGGTTATGGCTACACCTTC.

The J gene is TRBJ2-7, the V gene TRBV28; 11 bases match TRBD1. The CDR3 runs 15 residues. CDR1 MDHEN and CDR2 SYDVKM come from the germline V gene. V lost 6 bases and J lost 3; bases outside the gene matches: 7. In DNA, the CDR3 is TGTGCCAGCAGGGACAGGACAGGGGGCAGCTACGAGCAGTACTTC. It encodes CASRDRTGGSYEQYF.

This clonotype was found many times. The genes are TRBV12-3 or TRBV12-4 and TRBJ1-6; a weak D match, TRBD1 (5 bases). The CDR3 sequence is 12 residues long. V was trimmed by 3 bases and J by 12 bases, leaving 9 bases between them. The CDR3 spells CASSFDRRPLHF. The CDR3, as DNA: TGTGCCAGCAGTTTCGACAGACGACCCCTCCACTTT.

This clonotype showed up just a few times. The rearrangement joins TRBV28 to TRBJ1-2, with a weak D call TRBD1 (6 bases). The CDR3 loop spans 14 amino acids. Germline assignment: CDR1 MDHEN and CDR2 SYDVKM. Trimming pared 2 bases from V and 5 bases from J, leaving 12 bases between. The CDR3 DNA follows: TGTGCCAGCAGTTTAGGGCTGGGGGCGTATGGCTACACCTTC. Translating it yields CASSLGLGAYGYTF.

This clonotype was counted many times. V and J are TRBV6-1 and TRBJ1-2; TRBD1 might be the D (6 bases). V lost 10 bases and J 0 bases, leaving 12 bases between the germline ends. This CDR3 has 13 amino acids. Germline V gives CDR1 MNHNS, CDR2 SASEGT. CDR3 sequence: CATGAPANYGYTF. The DNA of the CDR3 is TGTGCCACAGGGGCCCCAGCTAACTATGGCTACACCTTC.

This clonotype was counted ten times or more. The V gene is TRBV5-1, the J gene TRBJ2-3; maybe TRBD2 (6 bases). The V gene's germline CDR1 is SGHRS and CDR2 YFSETQ. This CDR3 has 14 residues. V lost 4 bases to trimming and J lost 6 bases, with 15 bases between them. CDR3 amino acids: CASSRSREMDTQYF. CDR3 coding DNA: TGCGCCAGCAGCCGTAGTCGGGAGATGGATACGCAGTATTTT.

The chain is built from TRBV18 and TRBJ2-7, with D perhaps assigned TRBD1 or TRBD2 (5 bases each). Trimming stripped 3 bases from V and 4 bases from J, with 13 bases between. The CDR3 length is 14 residues. In germline, CDR1 is KGHSH, CDR2 LQKENI. CDR3 loop: CASSPSGAPYEQYV. In DNA form, the CDR3 reads TGTGCCAGCTCACCTTCCGGGGCTCCTTACGAGCAGTACGTC.

This clonotype has a count of ten or more. V gene TRBV7-2 combines with J gene TRBJ2-1; D unclear. The CDR3 extends over 13 amino acids. Trimming removed 3 bases from V and 5 bases from J, with 8 bases in between. Germline V gene lookup returns CDR1 SGHTA and CDR2 FQGNSA. In DNA, the CDR3 is TGTGCCAGCAGCTTCGTAAGTAACAATGAGCAGTTCTTC. This gives the protein CASSFVSNNEQFF.

This clonotype was picked up many times. The chain is built from TRBV5-1 and TRBJ2-5, with D possibly matching TRBD2 (5 bases). CDR1 and CDR2 (germline): SGHRS, YFSETQ. The CDR3 is 14 residues long. The V gene lost 0 bases and the J gene lost 5 bases, with 11 bases spanning the gap. CDR3 bases: TGCGCCAGCAGCTTGGGAGCGTCGGGGGAGACCCAGTACTTC. The encoded protein is CASSLGASGETQYF.

This clonotype was seen many times. V gene TRBV24-1 combines with J gene TRBJ2-5, with 10 bases aligning to TRBD2. Germline-derived CDR1 and CDR2 are KGHDR and SFDVKD. Germline trimming cut 3 bases from V and 5 bases from J; bases unmatched to any gene: 5. The CDR3 totals 15 residues. CDR3 in DNA: TGTGCCACCAGTGATAGAGCGGGAGGGACGGAGACCCAGTACTTC. Translated: CATSDRAGGTETQYF.

The chain combines TRBV6-1 with TRBJ2-5, with a possible D match to TRBD2 (5 bases). V lost 5 bases, J lost 7 bases, and 11 bases lay in between. The germline V gene encodes CDR1 MNHNS and CDR2 SASEGT. This CDR3 is built from 12 residues. The CDR3 DNA is TGTGCCAGCAGTTCTCCCCGGGGGACCCAGTACTTC. As protein: CASSSPRGTQYF.

Only a few counts were recorded for this clonotype. The genes are TRBV12-3 or TRBV12-4 and TRBJ2-1, with D hard to call. This CDR3 spans 15 amino acids. The V and J ends lost 4 bases and 6 bases respectively, with 16 bases between them. In DNA form, the CDR3 reads TGTGCCAGCAGTTCCTCCCGGGCCCGGTTCAATGAGCAGTTCTTC. As protein: CASSSSRARFNEQFF.